This T cell receptor beta chain was retrieved from a study of glioma-infiltrating T cells after dendritic cell vaccination. Germline CDR1 DFQATT, CDR2 SNEGSKA (reference sequence). V gave up 6 bases and J gave up 4 bases, with 7 bases separating them. There are 11 residues in the CDR3. All glioblastoma patients lacked an isocitrate dehydrogenase mutation. PBMC sampling occurred before vaccination, two weeks after the third dose, and at progression. Profiled with immunoSEQ multiplex PCR; TCRdb holds only in-frame clones, not every one. This sample has just under 85,000 clones, with over 85% found just once.

Sequenced here: blood, sampled before dendritic cell vaccination. This receptor was obtained from a human donor with glioblastoma. The rearrangement links TRBV20-1 to TRBJ2-1; D unresolved. DNA of the CDR3: TGCAGTGCAAAGCGTTACAATGAGCAGTTCTTC. Translation gives CSAKRYNEQFF.